This is a list of T cell receptor beta chains from one sample in a study of blood T cells in healthy people across ages. TCRdb re-called the 5' RACE reads with MiXCR, one entry per CDR3 protein. The sample has fewer than 800,000 distinct CDR3 sequences, around a fifth seen once; the top ten hold about 3.6%. Sequencing was performed on blood. All receptors derive from a man aged 65 to 85 in good health. Both conserved end residues are part of each CDR3. D genes are given only for firm matches.

d_call: TRBD2; cdr3_length: 13; v_call: TRBV29-1; j_call: TRBJ2-5; cdr3_aa: CSVETTSLETQYF
d_call: TRBD1; cdr3_length: 16; v_call: TRBV7-8; j_call: TRBJ2-3; cdr3_aa: CASSPGTGGPTDTQYF
d_call: TRBD1; cdr3_length: 14; v_call: TRBV6-6; j_call: TRBJ2-7; cdr3_aa: CASSYALQGDEQYF
d_call: TRBD2; cdr3_length: 18; v_call: TRBV24-1; j_call: TRBJ2-3; cdr3_aa: CATSDLRTSGSTGDTQYF
d_call: TRBD2; cdr3_length: 14; v_call: TRBV18; j_call: TRBJ2-3; cdr3_aa: CASSPSGSIDTQYF
d_call: TRBD2; cdr3_length: 16; v_call: TRBV9; j_call: TRBJ2-5; cdr3_aa: CASSVGGLAGRETQYF
d_call: .; cdr3_length: 13; v_call: TRBV3-1; j_call: TRBJ2-4; cdr3_aa: CASSQPGGNIQYF
d_call: TRBD1; cdr3_length: 15; v_call: TRBV6-6; j_call: TRBJ1-3; cdr3_aa: CASSYRTGSGNTIYF
d_call: .; cdr3_length: 16; v_call: TRBV28; j_call: TRBJ2-1; cdr3_aa: CASSAPGLAVYNEQFF
d_call: .; cdr3_length: 16; v_call: TRBV14; j_call: TRBJ2-7; cdr3_aa: CASSPIGIERTYEQYF
d_call: TRBD2; cdr3_length: 15; v_call: TRBV20-1; j_call: TRBJ2-2; cdr3_aa: CSAKTSQTFTGELFF
d_call: .; cdr3_length: 13; v_call: TRBV25-1; j_call: TRBJ1-5; cdr3_aa: CASSESGYQPQHF
d_call: .; cdr3_length: 16; v_call: TRBV20-1; j_call: TRBJ1-2; cdr3_aa: CSARDLEGRTNYGYTF
d_call: .; cdr3_length: 14; v_call: TRBV6-1; j_call: TRBJ2-2; cdr3_aa: CAIPGTPNTGELFF
d_call: TRBD2; cdr3_length: 16; v_call: TRBV5-5; j_call: TRBJ2-4; cdr3_aa: CASSLSLAGGTGIQYF
d_call: .; cdr3_length: 13; v_call: TRBV9; j_call: TRBJ2-7; cdr3_aa: CASSVDITYEQYF
d_call: .; cdr3_length: 16; v_call: TRBV2; j_call: TRBJ2-6; cdr3_aa: CASSPTLASGANVLTF
d_call: TRBD1; cdr3_length: 13; v_call: TRBV5-1; j_call: TRBJ2-5; cdr3_aa: CASYDRGGETQYF
d_call: TRBD2; cdr3_length: 14; v_call: TRBV20-1; j_call: TRBJ2-7; cdr3_aa: CSARVGGSIYEQYF
d_call: TRBD2; cdr3_length: 14; v_call: TRBV29-1; j_call: TRBJ2-3; cdr3_aa: CSVPGLAVTDTQYF
d_call: .; cdr3_length: 15; v_call: TRBV3-1; j_call: TRBJ2-3; cdr3_aa: CASSPLSSSTDTQYF
d_call: .; cdr3_length: 14; v_call: TRBV5-1; j_call: TRBJ1-1; cdr3_aa: CASSLTGYNTEAFF
d_call: .; cdr3_length: 12; v_call: TRBV3-1; j_call: TRBJ1-1; cdr3_aa: CASSQEGAQAFF
d_call: .; cdr3_length: 15; v_call: TRBV12-3/TRBV12-4; j_call: TRBJ2-7; cdr3_aa: CASSNGVGDGYEQYF
d_call: .; cdr3_length: 11; v_call: TRBV29-1; j_call: TRBJ1-4; cdr3_aa: CSVESGEKLFF
d_call: .; cdr3_length: 14; v_call: TRBV6-4; j_call: TRBJ2-2; cdr3_aa: CASSERTGSGELFF
d_call: TRBD2; cdr3_length: 14; v_call: TRBV29-1; j_call: TRBJ2-7; cdr3_aa: CSVFSGKPPYEQYF
d_call: .; cdr3_length: 15; v_call: TRBV9; j_call: TRBJ2-5; cdr3_aa: CASSPGTQAAETQYF
d_call: TRBD2; cdr3_length: 17; v_call: TRBV20-1; j_call: TRBJ2-2; cdr3_aa: CSATILALAGGTGGLFF
d_call: .; cdr3_length: 12; v_call: TRBV29-1; j_call: TRBJ1-1; cdr3_aa: CSASDVNTEAFF
d_call: TRBD1; cdr3_length: 14; v_call: TRBV20-1; j_call: TRBJ1-1; cdr3_aa: CSARRQGMNTEAFF
d_call: .; cdr3_length: 14; v_call: TRBV14; j_call: TRBJ1-4; cdr3_aa: CASSRASGNEKLFF
d_call: .; cdr3_length: 12; v_call: TRBV18; j_call: TRBJ2-7; cdr3_aa: CASSERSYEQYF
d_call: TRBD2; cdr3_length: 15; v_call: TRBV25-1; j_call: TRBJ2-5; cdr3_aa: CASSDDLAGKNEQYF
d_call: .; cdr3_length: 15; v_call: TRBV14; j_call: TRBJ2-1; cdr3_aa: CASSHIPDSYNEQFF
d_call: TRBD1; cdr3_length: 16; v_call: TRBV10-3; j_call: TRBJ1-4; cdr3_aa: CAIRAGQLATNEKLFF
d_call: TRBD2; cdr3_length: 16; v_call: TRBV7-2; j_call: TRBJ2-1; cdr3_aa: CASSFDRLAGYNEQFF
d_call: TRBD1; cdr3_length: 16; v_call: TRBV20-1; j_call: TRBJ2-2; cdr3_aa: CSANPRDRAFSGELFF
d_call: .; cdr3_length: 13; v_call: TRBV20-1; j_call: TRBJ1-4; cdr3_aa: CSARGQGNEKLFF
d_call: .; cdr3_length: 15; v_call: TRBV7-2; j_call: TRBJ2-3; cdr3_aa: CASSLVAKSTDTQYF
d_call: .; cdr3_length: 15; v_call: TRBV3-1; j_call: .; cdr3_aa: CASSQDHRATYEQYF
d_call: TRBD2; cdr3_length: 19; v_call: TRBV9; j_call: .; cdr3_aa: CASSDSNGVAGGPRYEQYF